The 4 T cell receptor beta chains in this list originate from one sample, sequenced in a study of glioma-infiltrating T cells. Using RNA template, CDR3s of TCR alpha and beta were amplified with iRepertoire arm-PCR. MiXCR was run by TCRdb on the multiplex PCR reads, yielding one entry per CDR3 protein. Of some 110,000 distinct CDR3 sequences in the sample, approximately 25% were seen once. Sequencing was done on a sample of glioma tissue, nonneoplastic brain tissue, or PBMCs (not recorded which). The receptors come from a human donor with low-grade glioma or glioblastoma, undergoing nonglioma brain surgery, or in good health (not recorded which).

The rearrangement joins TRBV29-1 to TRBJ1-5; 8 bases align to TRBD1. Germline V gene data show CDR1 as SQVTM and CDR2 as ANQGSEA. CDR3 length equals 12 residues. J was trimmed by 5 bases and V by 8 bases; bases with no gene match: 5. CDR3 bases: TGCAGCACATTGACAGGGGATCAGCCCCAGCATTTT. Translated, it gives CSTLTGDQPQHF.

This rearrangement joins TRBV24-1 to TRBJ2-2; TRBD2 matches at 7 bases. The CDR3 sequence is 15 residues long. Losses at the gene ends were 11 bases for V and 4 bases for J; bases not matched to a gene: 12. Germline CDR1 and CDR2: KGHDR and SFDVKD. As DNA, the CDR3 is TGTGCCAAAAGTGCCCCGGGGAGGGGCACCGGGGAGCTGTTTTTT. Protein sequence: CAKSAPGRGTGELFF.

This clonotype has ten or more counts. The chain has TRBV4-3 and TRBJ1-1; D gene unclear. The germline V and J ends were trimmed by 0 bases and 4 bases, with 12 bases remaining between them. Germline V gene data show CDR1 as LGHNA and CDR2 as YSLEER. The CDR3 consists of 15 residues. The CDR3 coding sequence is TGCGCCAGCAGCCAAGAGGACCTTATCGGCACTGAAGCTTTCTTT. It translates to CASSQEDLIGTEAFF.

At least ten counts were recorded for this clonotype. The V gene is TRBV28, the J gene TRBJ1-2; D unresolved. The CDR3 is 12 residues long. V was cut by 3 bases and J by 1 base, with 3 bases left in between. Germline V gene data show CDR1 as MDHEN and CDR2 as SYDVKM. CDR3 DNA sequence: TGTGCCAGCAGTTTGAGTAACTATGGCTACACCTTC. This codes for CASSLSNYGYTF.